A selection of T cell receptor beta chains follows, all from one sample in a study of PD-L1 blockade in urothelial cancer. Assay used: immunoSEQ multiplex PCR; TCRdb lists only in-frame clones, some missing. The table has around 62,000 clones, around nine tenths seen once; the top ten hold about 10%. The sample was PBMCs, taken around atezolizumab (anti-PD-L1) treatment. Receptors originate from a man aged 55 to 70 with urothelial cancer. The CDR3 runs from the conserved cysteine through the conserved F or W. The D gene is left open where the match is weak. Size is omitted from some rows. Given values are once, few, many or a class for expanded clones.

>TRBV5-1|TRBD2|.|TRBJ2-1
TGCGCCAGCAGCGGGAGGGCAGACAATGAGCAGTTCTTC
CASSGRADNEQFF
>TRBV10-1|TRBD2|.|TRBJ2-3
TGCGCCAGCAGTGATCTAGCGGGGAGCACAGATACGCAGTATTTT
CASSDLAGSTDTQYF
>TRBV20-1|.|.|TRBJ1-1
TGCAGTGCTAGAACAGGACAAGCTTTCTTT
CSARTGQAFF
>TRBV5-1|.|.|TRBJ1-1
TGCGCCAGCAGCTTGGCCAGTTCTAACACTGAAGCTTTCTTT
CASSLASSNTEAFF
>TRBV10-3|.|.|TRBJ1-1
TGTGCCATCAGCGGGGGATGGAACACTGAAGCTTTCTTT
CAISGGWNTEAFF
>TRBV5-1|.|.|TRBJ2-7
TGCGCCAGCAGTGTTAGCGGTTCCTACGAGCAGTACTTC
CASSVSGSYEQYF
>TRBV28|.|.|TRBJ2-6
TGTGCCAGCAGTTCCCCCCAGGCTGGGGCCAACGTCCTGACTTTC
CASSSPQAGANVLTF
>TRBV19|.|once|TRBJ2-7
TGTGCCAGTAGCCCCCACCCCCGAGTAGCATCCTACGAGCAGTACTTC
CASSPHPRVASYEQYF
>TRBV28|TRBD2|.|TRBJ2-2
TGTGCCAGCAGCCAAAGACTAGCCGACACCGGGGAGCTGTTTTTT
CASSQRLADTGELFF
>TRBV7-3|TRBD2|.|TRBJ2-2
TGTGCCAGTAGACTAGCGGGAAACACCGGGGAGCTGTTTTTT
CASRLAGNTGELFF
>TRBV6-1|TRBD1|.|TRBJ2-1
TGTGCCAGCAGTGGCAAACAGGGGGCGGGAAATGAGCAGTTCTTC
CASSGKQGAGNEQFF
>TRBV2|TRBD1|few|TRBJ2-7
TGTGCCAGCAGTGAACGCACAGGGGGTTTTTCCGAGCAGTACTTC
CASSERTGGFSEQYF
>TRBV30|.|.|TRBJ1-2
TGTGCCTGGAGTGCGCAGGCCGATGGCTACACCTTC
CAWSAQADGYTF
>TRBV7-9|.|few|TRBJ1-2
TGTGCCAGCAGTGACTATCGGCTTAACTATGGCTACACCTTC
CASSDYRLNYGYTF
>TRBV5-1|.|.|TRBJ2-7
TGCGCCAGCAGCTGGACGTTGGCGGGGCCCTCCTACGAGCAGTACTTC
CASSWTLAGPSYEQYF
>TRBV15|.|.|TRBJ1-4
TGTGCCACCAGCAGAGATCGGAGTTCTAATGAAAAACTGTTTTTT
CATSRDRSSNEKLFF
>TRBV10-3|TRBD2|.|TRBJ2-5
TGTGCCATCAGTGAGTGGGTCAAGCCGGGACTAGCCGCGCAAGAGACCCAGTACTTC
CAISEWVKPGLAAQETQYF
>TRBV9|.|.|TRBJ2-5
TGTGCCAGCAGCGCCAGGGTAGGGGTGGGAGAGACCCAGTACTTC
CASSARVGVGETQYF
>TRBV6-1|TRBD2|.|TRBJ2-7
TGTGCCAGCAGTGAAGGGCCTAGCGGGCAGCCCTACGAGCAGTACTTC
CASSEGPSGQPYEQYF
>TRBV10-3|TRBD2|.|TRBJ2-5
TGTGCCATCAGTGAGACCTTAAGGCGGGGGGGCCGGGGAGAGACCCAGTACTTC
CAISETLRRGGRGETQYF
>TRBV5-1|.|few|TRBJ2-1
TGCGCCAGCAGCTTGGGGCAAATTGACAATGAGCAGTTCTTC
CASSLGQIDNEQFF
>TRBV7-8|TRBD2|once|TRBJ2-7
TGTGCCAGCAGCGGCGGGGGCTACGAGCAGTACTTC
CASSGGGYEQYF
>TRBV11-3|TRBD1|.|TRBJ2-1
TGTGCCAGCAGAGCTGGGACAGGGTTTGTCGATGAGCAGTTCTTC
CASRAGTGFVDEQFF
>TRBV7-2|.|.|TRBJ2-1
TGTGCCAGCAGCTCCCTCCGCGGGAATGAGCAGTTCTTC
CASSSLRGNEQFF
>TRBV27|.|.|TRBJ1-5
TGTGCCAGCAGTCCCTGGACACCTAGCAATCAGCCCCAGCATTTT
CASSPWTPSNQPQHF
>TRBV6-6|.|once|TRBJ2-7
TGTGCCAGCATCCGGGGGTCGGACAACTACGAGCAGTACTTC
CASIRGSDNYEQYF
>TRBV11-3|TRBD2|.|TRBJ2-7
TGTGCCAGCAGCTCCGGGACTAGCGGGGGGACCTTATTCCCCTACGAGCAGTACTTC
CASSSGTSGGTLFPYEQYF
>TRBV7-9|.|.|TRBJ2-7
TGTGCCAGCAGGCTTGGGGGCAACGAGCAGTACTTC
CASRLGGNEQYF
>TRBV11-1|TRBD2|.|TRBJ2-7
TGTGCCAGCAGCTTATCAGCGGGAGAATACTACGAGCAGTACTTC
CASSLSAGEYYEQYF
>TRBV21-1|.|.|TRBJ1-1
TGTGCCAGCAGCTACTCGGCGCGGCACCCGACTAGGTACACTGAAGCTTTCTTT
CASSYSARHPTRYTEAFF
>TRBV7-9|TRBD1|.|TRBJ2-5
TGTGCCAGCAGCTTATGGGACAGAGCCCTCCAAGAGACCCAGTACTTC
CASSLWDRALQETQYF
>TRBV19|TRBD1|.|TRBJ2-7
TGTGCCAGTAGTATTCCCAGGGGGCAAGAGCAGTACTTC
CASSIPRGQEQYF